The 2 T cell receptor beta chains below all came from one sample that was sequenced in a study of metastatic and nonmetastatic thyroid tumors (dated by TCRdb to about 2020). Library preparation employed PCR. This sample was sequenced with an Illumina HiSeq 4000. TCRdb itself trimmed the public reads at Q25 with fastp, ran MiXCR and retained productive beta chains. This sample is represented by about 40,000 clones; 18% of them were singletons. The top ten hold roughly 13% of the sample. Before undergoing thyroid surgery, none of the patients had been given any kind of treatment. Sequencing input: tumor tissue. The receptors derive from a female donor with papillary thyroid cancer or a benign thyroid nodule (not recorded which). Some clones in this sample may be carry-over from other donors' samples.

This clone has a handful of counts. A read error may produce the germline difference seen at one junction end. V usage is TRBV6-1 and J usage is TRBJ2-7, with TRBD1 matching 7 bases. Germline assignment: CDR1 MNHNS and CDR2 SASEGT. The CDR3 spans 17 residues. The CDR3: CAGSEEVWRGGCYEQYF. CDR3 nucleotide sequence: TGTGCCGGCAGTGAAGAGGTCTGGAGAGGGGGCTGCTACGAGCAGTACTTC.

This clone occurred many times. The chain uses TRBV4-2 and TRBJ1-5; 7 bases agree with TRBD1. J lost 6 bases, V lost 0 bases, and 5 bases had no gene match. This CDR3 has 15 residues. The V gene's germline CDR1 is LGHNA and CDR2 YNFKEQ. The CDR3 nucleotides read TGTGCCAGCAGCCAAGAGACAGGGAGAAGTCAGCCCCAGCATTTT. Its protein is CASSQETGRSQPQHF.